In its sample, the clone carrying this TCR beta chain was seen a few times. The antigen remains unidentified. This sample is drawn from a study of blood T cells in healthy people across ages. Using a J-beta primer mix together with a sample-barcoded 5' primer, a second PCR was run for about 7 to 12 cycles. TCRdb re-called the 5' RACE reads through MiXCR, storing one row per CDR3 protein. Found here are 850,000 to 1,000,000 distinct CDR3 sequences, roughly 48% of them singletons; the top ten hold roughly 13%. V dropped 10 bases and J dropped 0 bases, with 13 bases sitting between them. CDR1 and CDR2 (germline): SGHTA, FQGNSA. The CDR3 sequence is 14 residues long. Whole-study results and caveats: Both naive CD4+ cell counts and diversity were greater in long-lived donors than in aged donors.

This chain connects TRBV7-2 to TRBJ1-3; D remains unclear. The sample taken for sequencing was blood. This clonotype was sampled from a young man in good health. Here the CDR3 reads CATASGSSGNTIYF. CDR3 sequence (DNA): TGTGCCACCGCGTCGGGGTCCTCTGGAAACACCATATATTTT.